The 23 T cell receptor beta chains reported below all come from one sample, sequenced in a study of identifying expanded T cells in peripheral blood. Profiling relied on immunoSEQ multiplex PCR, and the TCRdb table lists in-frame clones only, not all of them. Here the sample spans some 93,000 clones, about nine tenths being singletons. The sample comprised blood. Source of these receptors: a person aged 18 to 75 in good health.

This clone has a single count. The chain employs TRBV5-1 and TRBJ2-1, with TRBD2 identical over 16 bases. The CDR3 runs to 17 residues. Germline V gives CDR1 SGHRS, CDR2 YFSETQ. V gave up 6 bases and J gave up 5 bases; unmatched junction bases: 8. For the CDR3, the DNA is TGCGCCAGCACCTCCGGGACTAGCGGGGGGGGTCACAATGAGCAGTTCTTC. It codes for CASTSGTSGGGHNEQFF.

In this sample, this clone turned up a few times. The CDR3 sequence is CASSFRDLGYTF. The CDR3 region has the DNA TGTGCCAGCAGCTTCAGGGATCTTGGCTACACCTTC. The V and J genes are TRBV7-9 and TRBJ1-2, with D possibly matching TRBD1 (5 bases). CDR1 and CDR2 from the germline V gene are SEHNR and FQNEAQ (reference sequence). The V gene lost 3 bases and the J gene lost 7 bases, with 9 bases spanning the gap. The CDR3 is 12 amino acids.

This clone appeared a single time. The chain is built from TRBV10-1 and TRBJ1-1, with TRBD1 as a possible D gene (6 bases). Between the trimmed V and J ends, which lost 2 bases and 0 bases, there was a span of 16 bases. This CDR3 region has 17 residues. Germline V gene lookup returns CDR1 WNHNN and CDR2 SYGVQD (reference sequence). CDR3 sequence reads: CASSELRGGRLNTEAFF. The DNA for the CDR3 is TGCGCCAGCAGTGAGCTAAGGGGGGGACGGCTGAACACTGAAGCTTTCTTT.

This chain joins TRBV5-4 and TRBJ2-3, with a weak D call TRBD2 (6 bases). V lost 2 bases to trimming and J lost 0 bases, with 19 bases between them. This CDR3 comprises 18 residues. Germline V gene data show CDR1 as SGHNT and CDR2 as YYREEE (reference sequence). Written as DNA, the CDR3 is TGTGCCAGCAGCTTTGGAGGGACGTGGACGACGAGCACAGATACGCAGTATTTT. This encodes CASSFGGTWTTSTDTQYF.

The rearrangement joins TRBV5-1 to TRBJ2-4, with D perhaps TRBD2 (6 bases). Trimming stripped 4 bases from V and 6 bases from J, with 14 bases between. The CDR3 is 14 residues long. CDR1 and CDR2 (germline): SGHRS, YFSETQ. CDR3 nucleotide sequence: TGCGCCAGCAGCCCGACCGCCGGGGGAAACATTCAGTACTTC. It specifies CASSPTAGGNIQYF.

The rearrangement joins TRBV27 to TRBJ1-3; no clear D gene. The length of the CDR3 is 15 residues. V was trimmed by 8 bases and J by 0 bases, leaving 14 bases between them. Germline V gene sequence: CDR1 MNHEY, CDR2 SMNVEV (reference sequence). In DNA form, the CDR3 reads TGTGCCAGCCGCGATCCGCCGGTCTCTGGAAACACCATATATTTT. Residues: CASRDPPVSGNTIYF.

The chain uses TRBV5-6 and TRBJ2-7, with TRBD1 as a possible D gene (5 bases). V lost 5 bases, J lost 6 bases, and 18 bases lay in between. The CDR3 consists of 14 residues. CDR1 and CDR2 (germline): SGHDT, YYEEEE. The DNA of the CDR3 is TGTGCCAGCAGGGTCCATGCAGGGCTCCGCGAGCAGTACTTC. This translates into CASRVHAGLREQYF. The whole variable domain, remainder taken from reference TRBV5-6 and TRBJ2-7, is DAGVTQSPTHLIKTRGQQVTLRCSPKSGHDTVSWYQQALGQGPQFIFQYYEEEERQRGNFPDRFSGHQFPNYSSELNVNALLLGDSALYLCASRVHAGLREQYFGPGTRLTVT.

The chain uses TRBV30 and TRBJ2-7; TRBD1 aligns across 9 bases. CDR1 is GTSNPN and CDR2 is SVGIG in the germline V gene (reference sequence). This CDR3 region has 14 residues. After removal of 8 bases from V and 0 bases from J, the junction contained 8 bases not matched to a gene. DNA for the CDR3: TGTGCCCGAAGGACAGGGGCGAACTCCTACGAGCAGTACTTC. Translating it yields CARRTGANSYEQYF.

J is TRBJ2-7 and V is TRBV7-9, with 7 nucleotides matching TRBD1. The germline V gene has CDR1 SEHNR and CDR2 FQNEAQ (reference sequence). The CDR3 length is 15 residues. The ends lost 5 bases at V and 2 bases at J; junction bases unmatched: 9. This chain's CDR3 is CASSGGQFLTYEQYF. The CDR3 nucleotides are TGTGCCAGCAGCGGGGGACAGTTCTTAACCTACGAGCAGTACTTC.

The V gene is TRBV7-9, the J gene TRBJ1-3; no reliable D call. The V gene lost 1 base and the J gene lost 6 bases, with 13 bases spanning the gap. The V gene's germline CDR1 is SEHNR and CDR2 FQNEAQ (reference sequence). The CDR3 consists of 15 residues. Written as DNA, the CDR3 is TGTGCCAGCAGCTTAGGCGGCAGCCTGGAAAACACCATATATTTT. This translates into CASSLGGSLENTIYF.

With respect to this clone: A read error may account for a junction end that differs from germline. The CDR3 loop is CASSQDLGSPSTDTQYF. The CDR3 DNA reads as TGCGCCAGCAGCCAAGATTTGGGCAGTCCTAGCACAGATACGCAGTATTTT. This sequence joins TRBV5-8 and TRBJ2-3; D not certain. Germline assignment: CDR1 SGHTS and CDR2 YDEGEE. The CDR3 has 17 amino acids.

This clone appeared once. The chain joins TRBV10-1 to TRBJ2-1; 7 bases are a match to TRBD2. With 2 bases clipped from V and 2 bases from J, the junction kept 3 bases outside the gene matches. CDR1 and CDR2 from the germline V gene are WNHNN and SYGVQD (reference sequence). The CDR3 is 15 amino acids. The CDR3 region is CASSEPGGPYNEQFF. The CDR3 nucleotides read TGCGCCAGCAGTGAGCCGGGAGGACCCTACAATGAGCAGTTCTTC.

To note about this clone: The sample holds other DNA sequences that translate to the same CDR3. J is TRBJ2-7 and V is TRBV7-9; D is undetermined. Trimming cost V 2 bases and J 3 bases, with 5 bases left between them. Germline loops: CDR1 SEHNR, CDR2 FQNEAQ (reference sequence). The CDR3 runs to 12 residues. CDR3 loop: CASSLQGYEQYF. The CDR3 DNA follows: TGTGCCAGCAGCTTACAAGGCTACGAGCAGTACTTC.

This clone turned up a few times. The chain uses TRBV6-5 and TRBJ1-6; D gene unclear. This CDR3 region has 15 residues. V dropped 6 bases and J dropped 1 base, with 10 bases sitting between them. From germline, CDR1 is MNHEY and CDR2 SVGAGI. Here the CDR3 DNA reads TGTGCCAGCAGGGCTACCGTATCCTATAATTCACCCCTCCACTTT. Protein: CASRATVSYNSPLHF.

The genes are TRBV6-1 and TRBJ1-2; D is unresolved. This CDR3 comprises 14 residues. The germline CDR1 and CDR2 sequences are MNHNS and SASEGT. V gave up 3 bases and J gave up 4 bases, with 12 bases separating them. CDR3 sequence (DNA): TGTGCCAGCAGTGATGGAGGGTGGTCCTATGGCTACACCTTC. It is translated as CASSDGGWSYGYTF.

The chain couples TRBV18 to TRBJ2-3; 10 bases agree with TRBD2. The CDR3 has 16 residues. Germline V CDR1 and CDR2: KGHSH, LQKENI. Trimming cost V 5 bases and J 4 bases; bases outside gene matches: 9. In nucleotides, the CDR3 is TGTGCCAGCTCATCCTCTAGCGGGGGTGGATCAGATACGCAGTATTTT. It translates to CASSSSSGGGSDTQYF.

This rearrangement joins TRBV5-1 to TRBJ2-3; D possibly matches TRBD1 or TRBD2 (6 bases each). The ends were cut back, 0 bases at V and 2 bases at J, with 10 bases in the middle. Germline CDR1 SGHRS, CDR2 YFSETQ. CDR3 size: 15 residues. Here the CDR3 reads CASSLVGGPTDTQYF. CDR3 bases: TGCGCCAGCAGCTTGGTTGGGGGGCCCACAGATACGCAGTATTTT. The complete variable domain, with remaining parts taken from reference TRBV5-1 and TRBJ2-3, reads KAGVTQTPRYLIKTRGQQVTLSCSPISGHRSVSWYQQTPGQGLQFLFEYFSETQRNKGNFPGRFSGRQFSNSRSEMNVSTLELGDSALYLCASSLVGGPTDTQYFGPGTRLTVL.

This rearrangement joins TRBV6-1 to TRBJ2-7, with TRBD1 matching 7 bases. V shed 6 bases and J 0 bases; nucleotides not matched to a gene: 8. CDR1 is MNHNS and CDR2 is SASEGT in the germline V gene. The CDR3 has 15 residues. The CDR3, as DNA: TGTGCCAGCAGCTTACAGGGGCCCAGCTCCTACGAGCAGTACTTC. It translates to CASSLQGPSSYEQYF.

J is TRBJ2-1 and V is TRBV4-2; 8 bases are a match to TRBD2. This CDR3 contains 16 residues. CDR1 is LGHNA and CDR2 is YNFKEQ in the germline V gene. Losses at the gene ends were 0 bases for V and 6 bases for J; bases not matched to a gene: 7. In DNA, the CDR3 is TGTGCCAGCAGCCAAGATGGGACTAGAGGGTTCAATGAGCAGTTCTTC. This translates into CASSQDGTRGFNEQFF.

V usage is TRBV4-1 and J usage is TRBJ2-7; D is tentatively TRBD1 or TRBD2 (5 bases each). CDR3 length: 12 residues. CDR1 is MGHRA and CDR2 is YSYEKL in the germline V gene. V lost 4 bases, J lost 7 bases, and 11 bases lay in between. The chain's CDR3 is CASSPSGAEQYF. DNA for the CDR3: TGCGCCAGCAGCCCCTCCGGGGCTGAGCAGTACTTC.

The CDR3 sequence is CASSLEARDYEQYF. In DNA, the CDR3 is TGTGCCAGCAGCTTGGAAGCCCGCGACTACGAGCAGTACTTC. The chain combines TRBV5-4 with TRBJ2-7; no clear D gene. Germline V gene sequence: CDR1 SGHNT, CDR2 YYREEE (reference sequence). This CDR3 comprises 14 residues. The V end was cut by 0 bases, the J end by 3 bases, with 10 bases between.

The chain employs TRBV5-1 and TRBJ2-7; D call uncertain. In germline, CDR1 is SGHRS, CDR2 YFSETQ. This CDR3 contains 14 residues. V was pared by 5 bases and J by 5 bases, with 17 bases between. CDR3 residues: CASSRAEPRDEQYF. The DNA for the CDR3 is TGCGCCAGCAGTCGCGCGGAACCCCGGGACGAGCAGTACTTC.

J is TRBJ1-2 and V is TRBV30; 7 bases line up with TRBD1. The J segment lost 8 bases and the V segment lost 2 bases, leaving 8 bases of the junction unmatched. The CDR3 extends over 13 amino acids. The germline CDR1 and CDR2 sequences are GTSNPN and SVGIG (reference sequence). The CDR3 nucleotides read TGTGCCTGGAGTCCGGGACAGATCTACGGCTACACCTTC. This gives the protein CAWSPGQIYGYTF.